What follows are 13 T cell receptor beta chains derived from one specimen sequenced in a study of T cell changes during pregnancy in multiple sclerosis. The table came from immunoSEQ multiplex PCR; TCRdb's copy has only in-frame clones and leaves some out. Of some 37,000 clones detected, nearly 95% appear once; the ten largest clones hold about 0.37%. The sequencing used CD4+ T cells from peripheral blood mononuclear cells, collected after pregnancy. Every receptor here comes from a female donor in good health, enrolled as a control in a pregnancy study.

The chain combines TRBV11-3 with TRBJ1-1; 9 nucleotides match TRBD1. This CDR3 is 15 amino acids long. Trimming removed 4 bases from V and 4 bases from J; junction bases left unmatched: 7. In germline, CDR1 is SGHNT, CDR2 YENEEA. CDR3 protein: CASSSQGAVGTEAFF. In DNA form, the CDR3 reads TGTGCCAGCAGCTCACAGGGGGCGGTTGGCACTGAAGCTTTCTTT.

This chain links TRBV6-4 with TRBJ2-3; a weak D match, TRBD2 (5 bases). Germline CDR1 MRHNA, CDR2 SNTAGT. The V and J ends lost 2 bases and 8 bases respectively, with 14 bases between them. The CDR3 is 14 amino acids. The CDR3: CASSDGLQVSTQYF. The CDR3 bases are TGTGCCAGCAGTGACGGACTTCAGGTTTCTACGCAGTATTTT.

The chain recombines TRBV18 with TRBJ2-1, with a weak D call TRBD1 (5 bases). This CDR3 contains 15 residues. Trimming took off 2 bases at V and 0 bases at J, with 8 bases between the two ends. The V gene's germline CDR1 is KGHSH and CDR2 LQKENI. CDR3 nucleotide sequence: TGTGCCAGCTCACCAGGGGCGACCTCCTACAATGAGCAGTTCTTC. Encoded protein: CASSPGATSYNEQFF.

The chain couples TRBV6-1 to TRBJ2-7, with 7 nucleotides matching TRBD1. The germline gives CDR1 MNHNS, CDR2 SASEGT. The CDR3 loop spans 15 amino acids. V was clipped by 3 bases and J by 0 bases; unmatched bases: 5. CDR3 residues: CASSDGRDSSYEQYF. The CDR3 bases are TGTGCCAGCAGTGATGGCCGGGACAGCTCCTACGAGCAGTACTTC.

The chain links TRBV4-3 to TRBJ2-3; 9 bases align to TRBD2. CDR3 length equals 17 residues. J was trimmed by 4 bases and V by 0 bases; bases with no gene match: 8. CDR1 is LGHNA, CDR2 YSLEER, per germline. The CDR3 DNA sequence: TGCGCCAGCAGCCAAGACTCGGCGGGGGGGCGCCCAGATACGCAGTATTTT. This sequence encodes CASSQDSAGGRPDTQYF.

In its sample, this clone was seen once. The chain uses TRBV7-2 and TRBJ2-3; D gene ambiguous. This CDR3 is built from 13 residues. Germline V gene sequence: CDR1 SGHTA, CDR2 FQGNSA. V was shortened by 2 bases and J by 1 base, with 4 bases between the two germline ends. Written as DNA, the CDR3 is TGTGCCAGCAGCTTACCTGGCACAGATACGCAGTATTTT. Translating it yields CASSLPGTDTQYF. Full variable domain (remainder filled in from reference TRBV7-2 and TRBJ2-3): GAGVSQSPSNKVTEKGKDVELRCDPISGHTALYWYRQSLGQGLEFLIYFQGNSAPDKSGLPSDRFSAERTGGSVSTLTIQRTQQEDSAVYLCASSLPGTDTQYFGPGTRLTVL.

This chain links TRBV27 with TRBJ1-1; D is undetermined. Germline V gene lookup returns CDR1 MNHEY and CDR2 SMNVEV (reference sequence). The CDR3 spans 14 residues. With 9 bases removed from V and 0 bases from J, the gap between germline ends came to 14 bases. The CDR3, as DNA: TGTGCCAGTAGATTATTAGAGATGAACACTGAAGCTTTCTTT. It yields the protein CASRLLEMNTEAFF.

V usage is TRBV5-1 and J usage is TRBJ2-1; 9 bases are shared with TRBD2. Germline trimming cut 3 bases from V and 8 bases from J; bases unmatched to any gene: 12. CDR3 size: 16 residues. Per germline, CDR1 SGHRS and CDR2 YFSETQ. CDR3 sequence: CASSSGFLAGEDEQFF. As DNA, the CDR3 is TGCGCCAGCAGCTCAGGCTTTTTAGCGGGAGAAGATGAGCAGTTCTTC.

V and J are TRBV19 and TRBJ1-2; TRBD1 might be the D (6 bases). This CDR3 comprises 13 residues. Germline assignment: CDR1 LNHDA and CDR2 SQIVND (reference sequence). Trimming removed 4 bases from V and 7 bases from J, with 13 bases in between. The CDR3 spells CASSNGGAGGYTF. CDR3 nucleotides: TGTGCCAGTAGTAATGGGGGGGCAGGTGGCTACACCTTC.

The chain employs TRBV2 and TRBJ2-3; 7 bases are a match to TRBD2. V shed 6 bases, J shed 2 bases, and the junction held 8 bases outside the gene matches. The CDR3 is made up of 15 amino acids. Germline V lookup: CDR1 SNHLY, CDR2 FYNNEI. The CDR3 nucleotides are TGTGCCAGCAGGGGGAGGGCTCTCAACACAGATACGCAGTATTTT. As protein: CASRGRALNTDTQYF. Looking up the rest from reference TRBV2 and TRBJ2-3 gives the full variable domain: EPEVTQTPSHQVTQMGQEVILRCVPISNHLYFYWYRQILGQKVEFLVSFYNNEISEKSEIFDDQFSVERPDGSNFTLKIRSTKLEDSAMYFCASRGRALNTDTQYFGPGTRLTVL.

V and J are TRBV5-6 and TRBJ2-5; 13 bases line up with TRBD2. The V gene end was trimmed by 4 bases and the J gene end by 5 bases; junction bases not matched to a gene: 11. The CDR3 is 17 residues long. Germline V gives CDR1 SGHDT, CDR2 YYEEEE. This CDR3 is CASSTGLAGALWETQYF. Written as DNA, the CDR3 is TGTGCCAGCAGCACTGGACTAGCGGGGGCCTTGTGGGAGACCCAGTACTTC.

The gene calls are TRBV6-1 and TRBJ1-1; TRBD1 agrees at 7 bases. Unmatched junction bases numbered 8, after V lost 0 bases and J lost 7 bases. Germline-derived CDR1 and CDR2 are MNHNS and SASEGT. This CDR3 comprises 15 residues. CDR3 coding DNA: TGTGCCAGCAGTGAAGCCGGGACAGCCGTATATGAAGCTTTCTTT. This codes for CASSEAGTAVYEAFF.

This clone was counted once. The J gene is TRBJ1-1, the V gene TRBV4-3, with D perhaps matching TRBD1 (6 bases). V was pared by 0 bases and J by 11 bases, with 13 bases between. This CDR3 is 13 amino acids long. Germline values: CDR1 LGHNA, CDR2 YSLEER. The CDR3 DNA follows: TGCGCCAGCAGCCAAGATGGGACAAGGAGGGCTTTCTTT. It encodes CASSQDGTRRAFF.